This T cell receptor (beta chain) was captured by sequencing in a study of T cell clonality in common variable immunodeficiency. Regarding this clone: Its antigen is still unknown. The missing CDR3 end, 3 residues past where the read stops, is filled in from the germline J gene.

The CDR3 sequence is 17 residues long. Per germline, CDR1 SGHRS and CDR2 YFSETQ. V lost 3 bases to trimming and J lost 0 bases, with 13 bases between them. Data came from immunoSEQ multiplex PCR; TCRdb stores just in-frame clones and leaves some out. The sample includes 10,000 to 13,000 clones, none of them occurring once. Study-wide results and caveats: Common variable immunodeficiency TCR beta sequences reportedly had fewer deletions and N-nucleotide insertions.

Sequencing was performed on peripheral blood mononuclear cells. The chain recombines TRBV5-1 with TRBJ1-6; D is possibly TRBD1 (5 bases). This TCR derives from a human donor with common variable immunodeficiency. The CDR3 protein is CASSSQTANSYNSPLHF. Incomplete CDR3 DNA: TGCGCCAGCAGCTCACAGACAGCGAACTCCTATAATTCACCC.